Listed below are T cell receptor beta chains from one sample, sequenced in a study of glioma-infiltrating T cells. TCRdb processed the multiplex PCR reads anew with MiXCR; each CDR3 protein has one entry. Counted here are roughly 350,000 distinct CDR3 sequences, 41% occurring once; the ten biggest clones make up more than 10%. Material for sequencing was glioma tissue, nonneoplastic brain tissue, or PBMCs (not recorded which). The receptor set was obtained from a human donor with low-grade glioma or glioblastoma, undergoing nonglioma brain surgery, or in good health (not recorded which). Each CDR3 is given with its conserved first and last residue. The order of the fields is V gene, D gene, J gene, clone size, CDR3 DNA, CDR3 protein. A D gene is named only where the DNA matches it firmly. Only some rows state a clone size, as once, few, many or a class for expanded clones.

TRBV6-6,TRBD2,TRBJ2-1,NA,TGTGCCAGCAGTGCACTAGCGGGGTCCTACAATGAGCAGTTCTTC,CASSALAGSYNEQFF
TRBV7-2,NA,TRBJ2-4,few,TGTGCCAGCAGCTTACCGGGGGCCATAAACATTCAGTACTTC,CASSLPGAINIQYF
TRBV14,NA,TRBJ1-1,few,TGTGCCAGCAGCCAAACCGAAGGACAGAAAGCTTTCTTT,CASSQTEGQKAFF
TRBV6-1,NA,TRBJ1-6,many,TGTGCCAGCAGTTCCATCGGGGTTAATTCACCCCTCCACTTT,CASSSIGVNSPLHF
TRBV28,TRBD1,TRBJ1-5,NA,TGTGCCAGCAGTACCTCGGACAGGGGGCAGGGTCAGCCCCAGCATTTT,CASSTSDRGQGQPQHF
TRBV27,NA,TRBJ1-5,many,TGTGCCAGCAGTCTCGACAGATCCGATCAGCCCCAGCATTTT,CASSLDRSDQPQHF
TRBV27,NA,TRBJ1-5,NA,TGTGCCAGCAGAGCGCAAACCGACTGGGCCGGGGGGCCCCAGCATTTT,CASRAQTDWAGGPQHF
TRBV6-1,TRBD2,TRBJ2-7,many,TGTGCCAGCAGTTACGCCCTATGGGTGAGCGGGAGCTCCCACGAGCAGTACTTC,CASSYALWVSGSSHEQYF
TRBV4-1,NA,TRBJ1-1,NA,TGCGCCAGCAGCCCTTTAGACCGACAGATTATGAACACTGAAGCTTTCTTT,CASSPLDRQIMNTEAFF
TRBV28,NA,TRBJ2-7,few,TGTGCCAGCAGCCCCTTTTCGACGGACTCCTACGAGCAGTACTTC,CASSPFSTDSYEQYF
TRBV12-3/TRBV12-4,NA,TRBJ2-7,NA,TGTGCCAGCAGTTTACAGATCGGGGAGCAGTACTTC,CASSLQIGEQYF
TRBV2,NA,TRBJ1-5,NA,TGTGCCAGCAGTGATCAGGTTAATCAGCCCCAGCATTTT,CASSDQVNQPQHF
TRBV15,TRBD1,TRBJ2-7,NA,TGTGCCACCAGCAGAGCGTCCGGGACAGGGTCCGACGAGCAGTACTTC,CATSRASGTGSDEQYF
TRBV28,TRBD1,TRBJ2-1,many,TGTGCCAGCAGCCGAGGGACAGGGTGGACCTACAATGAGCAGTTCTTC,CASSRGTGWTYNEQFF
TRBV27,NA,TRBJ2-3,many,TGTGCCAGCAGTTTTTTGACTTTTGCTACCACAGATACGCAGTATTTT,CASSFLTFATTDTQYF
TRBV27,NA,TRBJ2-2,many,TGTGCCATCTCGTCGGGCTTTACTCTGAACACCGGGGAGCTGTTTTTT,CAISSGFTLNTGELFF
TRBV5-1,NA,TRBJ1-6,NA,TGCGCCAGCAGCTTGCAGGGGCTGAATTCACCCCTACACTTT,CASSLQGLNSPLHF
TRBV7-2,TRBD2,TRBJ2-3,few,TGTGCCAGCAGCCCCCGGCCAGCTAGCGGGAGACAAAATACGCAGTATTTT,CASSPRPASGRQNTQYF
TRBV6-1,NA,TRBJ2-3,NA,TGTGCCAGCACTCAGTCGGGGTGGGCAGATACGCAGTATTTT,CASTQSGWADTQYF
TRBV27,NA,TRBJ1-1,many,TGTGCCAGCAGTATGGCCCCACCGAACACTGAAGCTTTCTTT,CASSMAPPNTEAFF
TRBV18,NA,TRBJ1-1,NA,TGTGCCAGCTCTCAGGGGTCGAATCAGAACACTGAAGCTTTCTTT,CASSQGSNQNTEAFF
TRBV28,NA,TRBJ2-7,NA,TGTGCCAGCAGTTTATGGGCTGGACCCACCTACGAGCAGTACTTC,CASSLWAGPTYEQYF
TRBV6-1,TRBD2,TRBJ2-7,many,TGTGCCAGCAGTCCTCGACCTAGCGGACCCTACGAGCAGTACTTC,CASSPRPSGPYEQYF
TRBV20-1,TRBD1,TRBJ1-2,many,TGCAGTGCTAGAGACCACAGGGGAGGCTACACCTTC,CSARDHRGGYTF
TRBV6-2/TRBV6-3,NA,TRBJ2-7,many,TGTGCCAGCAGTTCGCTCCGGGACTCAGAGGGCTACGAGCAGTACTTC,CASSSLRDSEGYEQYF
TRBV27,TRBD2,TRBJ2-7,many,TGTGCCAGCACGGGACTAGCGGGAGGCTACGAGCAGTACTTC,CASTGLAGGYEQYF
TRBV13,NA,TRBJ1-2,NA,TGTGCCAGCAGCTTAGCCCTATACCCAGGAGGGAACTATGGCTACACCTTC,CASSLALYPGGNYGYTF
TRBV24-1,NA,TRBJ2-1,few,TGTGCCACCAGTGGAGGAGTGGGGAGCTCCTACAATGAGCAGTTCTTC,CATSGGVGSSYNEQFF
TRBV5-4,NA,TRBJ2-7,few,TGTGCCAGCAGCTTGGTGGCAGGTAACGAGCAGTACTTC,CASSLVAGNEQYF
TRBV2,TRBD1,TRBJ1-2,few,TGTGCCAGCAGTTACAGGGGAAGTTCCTATGGCTACACCTTC,CASSYRGSSYGYTF
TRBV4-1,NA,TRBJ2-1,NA,TGCGCCAGCAGCCACCAGCGCCCTGAGCAGTTCTTC,CASSHQRPEQFF
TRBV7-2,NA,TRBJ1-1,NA,TGTGCCAGCAGCTTCGGCGTCCTGAACACTGAAGCTTTCTTT,CASSFGVLNTEAFF
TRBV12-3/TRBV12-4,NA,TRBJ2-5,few,TGTGCCAGCAGGGTACAGCTTTCAGAGACCCAGTACTTC,CASRVQLSETQYF
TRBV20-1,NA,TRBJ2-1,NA,TGCAGTGCTAGAGAACCCCGGGGCCCCGGGGAGCTGTTCTTC,CSAREPRGPGELFF
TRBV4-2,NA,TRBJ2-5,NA,TGTGCCAGCAGCCAGGAGGGGCCAGAGACCCAGTACTTC,CASSQEGPETQYF
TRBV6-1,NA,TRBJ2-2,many,TGTGCCAGCAGGGAGGCGGCCGGGGAGCTGTTTTTT,CASREAAGELFF
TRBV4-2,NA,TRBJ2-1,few,TGTGCCAGCAGCCAAGATGGTGCCAATGAGCAGTTCTTC,CASSQDGANEQFF
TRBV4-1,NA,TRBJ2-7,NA,TGCGCCAGCAGCTTGGCCAAGCCCGAGCAGTACTTC,CASSLAKPEQYF
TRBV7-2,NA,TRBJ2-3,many,TGTGCCAGCAGCTTAGGCCCGAGAGATACGCAGTATTTT,CASSLGPRDTQYF
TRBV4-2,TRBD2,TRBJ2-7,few,TGTGCCAGCAGCCAAGGCGCGGGACTAGCGAACTACGAGCAGTACTTC,CASSQGAGLANYEQYF
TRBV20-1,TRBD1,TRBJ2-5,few,TGCAGTGCCGCGACAGGGGCGGGAGAGACCCAGTACTTC,CSAATGAGETQYF
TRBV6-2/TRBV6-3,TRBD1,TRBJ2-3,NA,TGTGCCAGCAGTTACTCGCTCCGGACAGGGGACTTCACAGATACGCAGTGTTTT,CASSYSLRTGDFTDTQCF
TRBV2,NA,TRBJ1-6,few,TGTGCCAGCACCATCCGTTCACCCCTCCACTTT,CASTIRSPLHF
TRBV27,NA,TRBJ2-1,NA,TGTGCCAGCATAGAGGCAGGCTCCTACAATGAGCAGTTCTTC,CASIEAGSYNEQFF
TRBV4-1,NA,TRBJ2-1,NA,TGCGCCAGCAGCCCCACCGTTGTCGGTGGCAATGAGCAGTTCTTC,CASSPTVVGGNEQFF
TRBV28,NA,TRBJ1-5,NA,TGTGCCAGCAGTTTATTACAGGACAGAGGCAATCAGCCCCAGCATTTT,CASSLLQDRGNQPQHF
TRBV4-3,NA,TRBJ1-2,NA,TGCGCCAGCAGCCAAGCCCTCAGGGAGAACTATGGCTACACCTTC,CASSQALRENYGYTF
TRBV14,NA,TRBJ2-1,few,TGTGCCAGCAGCCCTTCTCTTTGGGAGTTGGATGAGCAGTTCTTC,CASSPSLWELDEQFF
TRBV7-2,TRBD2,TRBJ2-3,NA,TGTGCCAGCAGCTTAATAGCGGGAGACGCGGATACGCAGTATTTT,CASSLIAGDADTQYF
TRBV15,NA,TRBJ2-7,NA,TGTGCCACCAGCAGAGACAAAGGGGCACCTCCCTACGAGCAGTACTTC,CATSRDKGAPPYEQYF
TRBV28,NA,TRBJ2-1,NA,TGTGCCAGCAGTCCGGCGGGACGTCTCGAGCAGTTCTTC,CASSPAGRLEQFF
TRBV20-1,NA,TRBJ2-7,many,TGCAGTGCAACGAAGGGGGGCCACGAGCAGTACTTC,CSATKGGHEQYF
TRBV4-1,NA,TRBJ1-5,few,TGCGCCAGCAGCCAAGCACAGTATAGCAATCAGCCCCAGCATTTT,CASSQAQYSNQPQHF
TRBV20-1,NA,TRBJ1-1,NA,TGCAGTGCCCCCGCTGCAGGGAGAGGGGACACTGAAGCTTTCTTT,CSAPAAGRGDTEAFF
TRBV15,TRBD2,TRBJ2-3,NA,TGTGCCACCAGCAGGGTTATTAGCGGGGTCAGGCTAAATACGCAGTATTTT,CATSRVISGVRLNTQYF
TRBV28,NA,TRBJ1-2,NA,TGTGCCAGCAGTTTTGAGGGTTATGGCTACACCTTC,CASSFEGYGYTF